A single sample is the source of the 3 T cell receptor beta chains below, sequenced in a study of read filtering for tumor transcriptome and immune sequencing. The library was built from around 380 ng RNA with molecular barcoded adaptors for alpha/delta and beta/gamma chains. Via MiXCR, TCRdb re-called the reads, giving one row per CDR3 protein. The repertoire holds about 14,000 distinct CDR3 sequences, about 20% seen once, with 80% in the top ten. Sequencing was carried out using a population of CD138-negative cells sorted from bone marrow. These receptors all stem from a donor at least 40 years old with multiple myeloma.

About this clonotype itself: A read error may be the cause here, since a much bigger clone is one base away. The conserved phenylalanine or tryptophan is not found at the CDR3 terminus, so this likely reflects a read error. The chain employs TRBV2 and TRBJ2-7, with 9 bases matching TRBD2. Trimming cost V 3 bases and J 2 bases; bases outside gene matches: 2. Germline lookup yields CDR1 SNHLY and CDR2 FYNNEI. The CDR3 covers 14 residues. The chain's CDR3 is CASSEGLAAYEQYL. CDR3 sequence (DNA): TGTGCCAGCAGTGAGGGACTAGCAGCCTACGAGCAGTACCTC.

This clonotype was seen many times. V usage is TRBV7-2 and J usage is TRBJ2-7; the D gene is possibly TRBD1 (5 bases). V dropped 3 bases and J dropped 1 base, with 13 bases sitting between them. Per germline, CDR1 SGHTA and CDR2 FQGNSA. This CDR3 is 15 amino acids long. In DNA, the CDR3 is TGTGCCAGCAGCTTTCCGTCCCAGGGATCCTACGAGCAGTACTTC. Translated, it gives CASSFPSQGSYEQYF.

This clonotype has at least ten counts. V usage is TRBV4-2 and J usage is TRBJ2-7; D is unresolved. CDR3 size: 15 residues. V was trimmed by 0 bases and J by 0 bases, leaving 9 bases between them. CDR1 is LGHNA and CDR2 is YNFKEQ in the germline V gene. CDR3 in amino acids: CASSQEWQASYEQYF. In DNA, the CDR3 is TGTGCCAGCAGCCAAGAGTGGCAGGCCTCCTACGAGCAGTACTTC.